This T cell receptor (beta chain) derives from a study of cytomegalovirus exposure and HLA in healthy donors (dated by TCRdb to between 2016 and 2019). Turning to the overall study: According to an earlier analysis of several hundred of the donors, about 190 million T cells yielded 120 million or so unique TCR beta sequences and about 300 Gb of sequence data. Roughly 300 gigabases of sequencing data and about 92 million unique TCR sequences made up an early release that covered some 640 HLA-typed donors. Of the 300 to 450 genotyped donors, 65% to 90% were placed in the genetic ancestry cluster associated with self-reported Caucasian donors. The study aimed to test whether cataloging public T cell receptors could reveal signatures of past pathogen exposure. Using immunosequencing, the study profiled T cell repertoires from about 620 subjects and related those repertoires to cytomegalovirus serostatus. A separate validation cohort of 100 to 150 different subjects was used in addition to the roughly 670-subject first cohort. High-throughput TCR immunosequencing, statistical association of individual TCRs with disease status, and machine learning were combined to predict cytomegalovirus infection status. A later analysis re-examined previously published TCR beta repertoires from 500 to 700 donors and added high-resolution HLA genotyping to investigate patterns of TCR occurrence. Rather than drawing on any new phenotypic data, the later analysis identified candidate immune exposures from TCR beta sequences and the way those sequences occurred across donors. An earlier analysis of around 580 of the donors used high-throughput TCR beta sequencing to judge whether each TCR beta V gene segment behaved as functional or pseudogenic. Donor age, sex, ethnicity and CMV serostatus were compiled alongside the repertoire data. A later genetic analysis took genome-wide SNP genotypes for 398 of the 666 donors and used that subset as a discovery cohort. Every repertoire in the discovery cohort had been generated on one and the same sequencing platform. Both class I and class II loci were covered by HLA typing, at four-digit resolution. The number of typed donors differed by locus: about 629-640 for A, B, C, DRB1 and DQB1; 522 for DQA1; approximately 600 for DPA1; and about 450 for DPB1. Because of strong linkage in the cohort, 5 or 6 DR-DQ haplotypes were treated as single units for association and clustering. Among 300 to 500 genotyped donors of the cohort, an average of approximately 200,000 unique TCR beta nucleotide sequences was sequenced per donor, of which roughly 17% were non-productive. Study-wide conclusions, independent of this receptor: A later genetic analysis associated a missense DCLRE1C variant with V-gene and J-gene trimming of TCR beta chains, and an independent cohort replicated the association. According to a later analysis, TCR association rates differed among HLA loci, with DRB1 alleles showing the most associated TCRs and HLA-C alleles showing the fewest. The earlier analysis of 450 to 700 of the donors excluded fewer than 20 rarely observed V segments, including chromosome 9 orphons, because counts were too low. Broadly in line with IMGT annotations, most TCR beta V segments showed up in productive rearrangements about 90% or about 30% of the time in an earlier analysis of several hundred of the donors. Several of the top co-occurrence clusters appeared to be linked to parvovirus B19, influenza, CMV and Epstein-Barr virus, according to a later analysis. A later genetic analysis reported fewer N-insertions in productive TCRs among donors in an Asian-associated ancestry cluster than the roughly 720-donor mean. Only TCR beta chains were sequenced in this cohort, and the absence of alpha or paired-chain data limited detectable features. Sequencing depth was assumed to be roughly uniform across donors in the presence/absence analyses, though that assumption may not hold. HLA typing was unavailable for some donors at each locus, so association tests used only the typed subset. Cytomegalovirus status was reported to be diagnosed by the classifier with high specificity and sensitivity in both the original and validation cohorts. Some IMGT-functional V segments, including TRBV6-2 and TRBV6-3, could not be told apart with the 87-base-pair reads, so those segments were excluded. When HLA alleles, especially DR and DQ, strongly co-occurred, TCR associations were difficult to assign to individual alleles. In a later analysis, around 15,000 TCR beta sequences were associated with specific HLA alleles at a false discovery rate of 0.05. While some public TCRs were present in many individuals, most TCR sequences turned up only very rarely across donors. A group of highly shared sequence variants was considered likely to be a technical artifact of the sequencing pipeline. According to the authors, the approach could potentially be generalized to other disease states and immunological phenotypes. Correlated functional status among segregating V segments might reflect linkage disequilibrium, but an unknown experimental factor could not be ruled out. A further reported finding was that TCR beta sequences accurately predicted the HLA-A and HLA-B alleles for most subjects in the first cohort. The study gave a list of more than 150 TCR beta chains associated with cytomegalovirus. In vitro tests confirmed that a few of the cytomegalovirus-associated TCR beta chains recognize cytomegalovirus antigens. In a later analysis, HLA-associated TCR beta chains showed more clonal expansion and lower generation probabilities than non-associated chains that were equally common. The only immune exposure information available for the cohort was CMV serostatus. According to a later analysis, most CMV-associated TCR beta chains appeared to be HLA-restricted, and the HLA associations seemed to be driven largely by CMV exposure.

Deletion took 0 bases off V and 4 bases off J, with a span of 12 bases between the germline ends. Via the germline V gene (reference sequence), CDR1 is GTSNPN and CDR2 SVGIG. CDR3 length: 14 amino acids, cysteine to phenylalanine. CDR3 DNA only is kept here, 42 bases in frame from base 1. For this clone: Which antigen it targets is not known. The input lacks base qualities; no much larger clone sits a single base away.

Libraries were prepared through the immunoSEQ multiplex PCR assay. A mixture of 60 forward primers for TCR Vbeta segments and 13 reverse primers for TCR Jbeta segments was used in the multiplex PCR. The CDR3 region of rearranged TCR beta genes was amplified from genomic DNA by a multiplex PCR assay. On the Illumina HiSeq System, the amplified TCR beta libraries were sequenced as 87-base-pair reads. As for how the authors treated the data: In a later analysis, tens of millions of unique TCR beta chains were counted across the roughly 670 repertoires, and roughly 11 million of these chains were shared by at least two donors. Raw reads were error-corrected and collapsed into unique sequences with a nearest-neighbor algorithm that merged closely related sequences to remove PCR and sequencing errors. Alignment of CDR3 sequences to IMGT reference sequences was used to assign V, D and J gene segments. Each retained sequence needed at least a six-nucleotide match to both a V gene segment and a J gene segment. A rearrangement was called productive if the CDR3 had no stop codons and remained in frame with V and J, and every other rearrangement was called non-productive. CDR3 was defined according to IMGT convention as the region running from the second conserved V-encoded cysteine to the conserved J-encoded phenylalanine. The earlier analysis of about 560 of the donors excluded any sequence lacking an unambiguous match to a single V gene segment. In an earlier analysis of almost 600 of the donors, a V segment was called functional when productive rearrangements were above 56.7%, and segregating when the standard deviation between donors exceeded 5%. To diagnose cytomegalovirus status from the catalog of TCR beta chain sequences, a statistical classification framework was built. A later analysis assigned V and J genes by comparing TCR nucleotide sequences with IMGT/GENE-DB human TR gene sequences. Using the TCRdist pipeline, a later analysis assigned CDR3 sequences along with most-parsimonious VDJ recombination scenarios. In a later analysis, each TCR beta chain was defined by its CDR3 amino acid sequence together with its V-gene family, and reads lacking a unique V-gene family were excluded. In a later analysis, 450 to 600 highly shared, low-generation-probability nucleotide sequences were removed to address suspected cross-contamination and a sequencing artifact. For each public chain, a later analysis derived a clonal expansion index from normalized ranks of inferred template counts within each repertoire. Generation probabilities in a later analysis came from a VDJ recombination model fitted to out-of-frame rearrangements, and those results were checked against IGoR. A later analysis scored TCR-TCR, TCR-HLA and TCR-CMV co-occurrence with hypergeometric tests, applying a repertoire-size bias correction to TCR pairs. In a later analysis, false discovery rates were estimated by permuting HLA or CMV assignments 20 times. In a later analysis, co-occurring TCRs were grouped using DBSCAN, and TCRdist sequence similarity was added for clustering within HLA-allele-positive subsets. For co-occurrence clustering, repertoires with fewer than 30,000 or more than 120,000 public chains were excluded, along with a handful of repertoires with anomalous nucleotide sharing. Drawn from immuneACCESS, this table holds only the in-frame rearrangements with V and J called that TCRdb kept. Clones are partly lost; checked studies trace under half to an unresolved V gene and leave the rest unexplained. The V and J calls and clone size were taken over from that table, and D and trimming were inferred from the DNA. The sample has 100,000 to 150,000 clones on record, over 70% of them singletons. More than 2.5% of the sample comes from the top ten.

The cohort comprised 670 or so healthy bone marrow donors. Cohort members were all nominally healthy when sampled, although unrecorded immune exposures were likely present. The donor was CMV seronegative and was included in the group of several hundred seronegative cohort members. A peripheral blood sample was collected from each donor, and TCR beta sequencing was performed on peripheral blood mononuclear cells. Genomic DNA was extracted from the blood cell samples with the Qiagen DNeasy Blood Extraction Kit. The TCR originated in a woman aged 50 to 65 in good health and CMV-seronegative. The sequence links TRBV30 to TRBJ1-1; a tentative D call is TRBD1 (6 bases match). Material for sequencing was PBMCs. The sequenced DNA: TGTGCCTGGAGTGTAGACTCCAGGGGCACTGAAGCTTTCTTT. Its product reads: CAWSVDSRGTEAFF. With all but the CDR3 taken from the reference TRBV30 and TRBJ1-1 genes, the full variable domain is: SQTIHQWPATLVQPVGSPLSLECTVEGTSNPNLYWYRQAAGRGLQLLFYSVGIGQISSEVPQNLSASRPQDRQFILSSKKLLLSDSGFYLCAWSVDSRGTEAFFGQGTRLTVV.